Presented here are 2 T cell receptor beta chains from one specimen sequenced in a study of CD8 T cells in ankylosing spondylitis. TCRdb itself ran the 5' RACE reads through MiXCR, one entry per CDR3 protein. The sample comprises hundreds of thousands of distinct CDR3 sequences, 20% of which are singletons, and around 13% rests with the top ten. The sequenced sample was blood, either unsorted or a sorted T cell fraction (not recorded which). The receptors derive from a male donor with ankylosing spondylitis or in good health (not recorded which).

This chain links TRBV20-1 with TRBJ2-5; the match to TRBD2 covers 7 bases. V shed 7 bases, J shed 7 bases, and the junction held 9 bases outside the gene matches. CDR1 DFQATT and CDR2 SNEGSKA come from the germline V gene (reference sequence). CDR3 size: 12 residues. The CDR3 nucleotides read TGCAGTGATCCGTGGGGGGGAAGGACCCAGTACTTC. Amino acids: CSDPWGGRTQYF.

This clonotype came up a few times. The chain is built from TRBV5-1 and TRBJ1-1, with D tentatively TRBD1 (5 bases). The length of the CDR3 is 12 residues. Deletions cut 0 bases from V and 11 bases from J, with 11 bases between. Germline V gives CDR1 SGHRS, CDR2 YFSETQ. The CDR3, as DNA: TGCGCCAGCAGCTTGGGAGGGGAAGGCGCTTTCTTT. Translating gives CASSLGGEGAFF.